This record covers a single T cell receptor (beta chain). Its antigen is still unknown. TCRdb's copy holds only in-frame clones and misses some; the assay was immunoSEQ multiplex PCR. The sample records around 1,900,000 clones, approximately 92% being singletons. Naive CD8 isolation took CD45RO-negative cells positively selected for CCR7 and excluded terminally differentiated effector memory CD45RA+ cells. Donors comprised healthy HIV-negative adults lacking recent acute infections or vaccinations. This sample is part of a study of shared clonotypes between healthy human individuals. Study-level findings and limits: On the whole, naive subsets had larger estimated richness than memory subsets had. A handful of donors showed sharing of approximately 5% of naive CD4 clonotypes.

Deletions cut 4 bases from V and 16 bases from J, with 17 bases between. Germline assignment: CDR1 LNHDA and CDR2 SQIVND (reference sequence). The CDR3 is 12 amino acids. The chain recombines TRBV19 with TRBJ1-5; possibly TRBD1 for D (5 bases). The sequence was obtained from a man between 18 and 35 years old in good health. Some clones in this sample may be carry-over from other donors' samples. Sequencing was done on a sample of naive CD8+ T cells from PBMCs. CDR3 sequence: CASSKPGRTSHF. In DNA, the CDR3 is TGTGCCAGTAGTAAACCGGGACGGACCTCACATTTT.